This passage covers 8 T cell receptor beta chains from one sample sequenced in a study of blood T cell repertoires in COVID-19. Using immunoSEQ multiplex PCR, the repertoire was profiled, and TCRdb retains in-frame clones only, with some absent. The sample consists of about 56,000 clones, approximately 89% of them appearing once. Material for sequencing was peripheral blood. Receptor source: an older woman with COVID-19, enrolled during active disease.

A single count supports this clone. The V call is TRBV9, the J call TRBJ1-1; TRBD1 matches at 7 bases. After removal of 3 bases from V and 6 bases from J, the junction contained 11 bases not matched to a gene. Germline CDR1 reads SGDLS; CDR2 reads YYNGEE. There are 15 residues in the CDR3. The CDR3 DNA sequence: TGTGCCAGCAGCGCCACAGGGGCCAACTGGTCTGAAGCTTTCTTT. Translating it yields CASSATGANWSEAFF.

CDR3 nucleotide sequence: TGTGCCAGCAGCCCCGACCCGATGGGCGCCACTGAAGCTTTCTTT. It is translated as CASSPDPMGATEAFF. The chain couples TRBV7-9 to TRBJ1-1; D ambiguous. Per the germline V gene, CDR1 is SEHNR and CDR2 is FQNEAQ (reference sequence). This CDR3 spans 15 amino acids. Between the trimmed V and J ends, which lost 5 bases and 4 bases, there was a span of 17 bases.

The rearrangement links TRBV18 to TRBJ2-7; TRBD1 matches at 9 bases. Germline CDR1 KGHSH, CDR2 LQKENI. J lost 9 bases, V lost 3 bases, and 9 bases had no gene match. This CDR3 has 14 residues. The chain's CDR3 is CASSPGTGSLGQYF. The CDR3 nucleotides read TGTGCCAGCTCACCCGGGACAGGGAGTTTGGGGCAGTACTTC.

This chain joins TRBV11-3 and TRBJ1-1; 9 bases map to TRBD1. The CDR3 totals 17 residues. The V segment lost 5 bases and the J segment 0 bases; nucleotides outside the gene matches: 10. Looked up from germline, CDR1 is SGHNT and CDR2 is YENEEA. The CDR3 region has the DNA TGTGCCAGCAGCGTCCGGGACAGGGCCTTATTGAACACTGAAGCTTTCTTT. Its translation is CASSVRDRALLNTEAFF.

This chain connects TRBV2 to TRBJ2-3; D might be TRBD1 (5 bases). Trimming pared 7 bases from V and 0 bases from J, leaving 11 bases between. Looked up from germline, CDR1 is SNHLY and CDR2 is FYNNEI. The CDR3 is 14 amino acids. CDR3: CASMGLTSTDTQYF. Written as DNA, the CDR3 is TGTGCCAGCATGGGGCTAACTAGCACAGATACGCAGTATTTT.

V is TRBV29-1 and J is TRBJ2-7; TRBD2 matches at 7 bases. The CDR3 consists of 13 residues. CDR1 and CDR2 (germline): SQVTM, ANQGSEA. V was pared by 3 bases and J by 9 bases, with 11 bases of the junction left unmatched. CDR3 region: CSVESRGTSAQYF. Written as DNA, the CDR3 is TGCAGCGTTGAGTCGCGGGGGACCTCCGCGCAGTACTTC.

The chain joins TRBV7-9 to TRBJ2-7; a possible D gene is TRBD1 (6 bases). Trimming stripped 5 bases from V and 1 base from J, with 9 bases between. There are 13 residues in the CDR3. Per the germline V gene, CDR1 is SEHNR and CDR2 is FQNEAQ (reference sequence). The CDR3 sequence is CASSTGTSYEQYF. CDR3 DNA sequence: TGTGCCAGCAGCACCGGGACATCCTACGAGCAGTACTTC.

The chain carries TRBV5-1 and TRBJ2-5, with D maybe TRBD2 (6 bases). The germline V gene encodes CDR1 SGHRS and CDR2 YFSETQ. The CDR3 runs to 16 residues. Between the trimmed V and J ends, which lost 3 bases and 5 bases, there was a span of 20 bases. The CDR3 spells CASSSSGTEIWETQYF. In nucleotides, the CDR3 is TGCGCCAGCAGCTCCTCCGGGACTGAGATTTGGGAGACCCAGTACTTC.